Sequencing of this T cell receptor beta chain was carried out in a study of T cell repertoires in ileal Crohn's disease. The wider study: Patients had a median roughly 8-year disease duration, and approximately 36% were active smokers. About half of patients got postoperative therapy: under 12 thiopurines, about 20 anti-TNF. Study-wide results and limits: Clonal expansions were more frequent in active smokers than non-smokers at surgery.

Only in-frame clones appear in the TCRdb table, and some are missing; sequencing was by immunoSEQ multiplex PCR. The sample holds roughly 62,000 clones, about 88% seen once. The CDR3 has 16 residues. CDR1 and CDR2 from the germline V gene are LNHDA and SQIVND (reference sequence). Between the trimmed V and J ends, which lost 3 bases and 0 bases, there was a span of 14 bases. This clone was recorded once. Its antigen is undetermined. Time point of the sample: neoterminal ileum biopsy at postoperative endoscopy, about 6 months after surgery. The V gene is TRBV19, the J gene TRBJ1-1; D perhaps matches TRBD1 (6 bases). This receptor was obtained from an adult with Crohn's disease. Sequencing used ileal tissue. This chain's CDR3 is CASSIGGATVNTEAFF. CDR3 in DNA: TGTGCCAGTAGTATCGGGGGGGCGACGGTGAACACTGAAGCTTTCTTT.